What follows is one TCR beta chain and its context. Its antigen is unknown. This sample was included in a study of shared clonotypes between healthy human individuals. General study findings and limits: Estimated richness values were generally larger in naive subsets than in memory subsets.

The CDR3 totals 14 residues. The germline CDR1 and CDR2 sequences are SGHNT and YYREEE (reference sequence). Unmatched junction bases numbered 4, after V lost 2 bases and J lost 5 bases. TCRdb's copy holds only in-frame clones and misses some; the assay was immunoSEQ multiplex PCR. The table shows some 2 million clones, with 90% to 95% occurring only once. This TCR was sampled from a young man in good health. The chain carries TRBV5-4 and TRBJ2-5, with 9 bases that match TRBD1. The sample comprised naive CD4+ T cells sorted from blood. Subset reported: CD45RA+ positively selected. Here the CDR3 reads CASSFTGGGETQYF. DNA for the CDR3: TGTGCCAGCAGCTTTACAGGGGGCGGGGAGACCCAGTACTTC.